The following is a T cell receptor beta chain sequence with its context. As yet, its antigen is unknown. TCRdb's table, derived via immunoSEQ multiplex PCR, lists solely in-frame clones and lacks some. The table records roughly 75,000 clones, 91% of them present only once. Trimming shortened V by 0 bases and J by 8 bases, and 7 bases separated the two germline ends. CDR1 SGHTA and CDR2 FQGNSA come from the germline V gene. The CDR3 sequence is 12 residues long. The source of the sample is a study of graft-versus-host responses after intestinal transplantation. Study details: All recipients were given anti-thymocyte globulin induction, and tacrolimus and steroids were then administered for approximately 3 years. Study results and limitations: The recipient marrow held GvH clones, and some of them showed up first in ileum or blood.

The source is a human donor who received an intestinal transplant. The rearrangement uses TRBV7-2 and TRBJ1-2; D is unclear. The sample was unstimulated CD4+ T cells sorted from spleen or lymph node cells, taken before intestinal transplant. In DNA form, the CDR3 reads TGTGCCAGCAGCTTAGCGTCTAGGGGCTACACCTTC. As protein: CASSLASRGYTF.